This TCR beta chain was sequenced during a study of neoadjuvant anti-PD-1 for oral cavity cancer. Study-wide points: With a few patients per group, TCR findings need larger cohorts. Post-nivolumab, blood T cell clonality was significantly elevated in non-responders. Higher pretreatment Treg/Th17 ratios tracked higher pretreatment blood clonality.

Assay used: immunoSEQ multiplex PCR; TCRdb lists only in-frame clones, some missing. The profile shows roughly 60,000 clones, around four fifths of them singletons. The CDR3 has 14 residues. Germline CDR1 is SGHNT and CDR2 is YENEEA. The V gene lost 2 bases and the J gene lost 9 bases, with 14 bases spanning the gap. On this clone: As yet, its antigen is unknown.

The TCR comes from a person aged 35 to 85 with oral cavity squamous cell carcinoma. This sequence joins TRBV11-3 and TRBJ2-1; D could derive from TRBD1 or TRBD2 (6 bases each). The sequences come from PBMCs, collected before nivolumab (anti-PD-1) treatment. The CDR3 loop is CASSLSGAGGEQFF. In DNA form, the CDR3 reads TGTGCCAGCAGCTTATCGGGGGCCGGGGGTGAGCAGTTCTTC.